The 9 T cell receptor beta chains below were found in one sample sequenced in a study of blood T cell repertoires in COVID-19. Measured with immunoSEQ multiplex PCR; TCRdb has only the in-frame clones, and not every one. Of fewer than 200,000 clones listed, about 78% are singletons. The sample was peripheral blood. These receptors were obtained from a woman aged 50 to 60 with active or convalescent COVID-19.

The CDR3 region is CSAGHNSPLHF. CDR3 DNA sequence: TGCAGTGCGGGGCATAATTCACCCCTCCACTTT. The genes are TRBV20-1 and TRBJ1-6; TRBD1 is a possible D gene (5 bases). Per germline, CDR1 DFQATT and CDR2 SNEGSKA (reference sequence). Trimming stripped 6 bases from V and 5 bases from J, with 5 bases between. The CDR3 is made up of 11 amino acids.

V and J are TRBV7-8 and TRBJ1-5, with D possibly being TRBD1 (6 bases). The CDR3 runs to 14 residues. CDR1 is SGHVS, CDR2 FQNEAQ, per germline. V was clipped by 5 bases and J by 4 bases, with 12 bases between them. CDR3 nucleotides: TGTGCCAGCAGCCTAATACAGGGTAATCAGCCCCAGCATTTT. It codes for CASSLIQGNQPQHF.

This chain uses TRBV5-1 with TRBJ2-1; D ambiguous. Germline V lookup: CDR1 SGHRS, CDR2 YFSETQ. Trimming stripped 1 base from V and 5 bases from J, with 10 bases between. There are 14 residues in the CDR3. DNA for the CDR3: TGCGCCAGCAGCTTGAGGCCAGGCCACAATGAGCAGTTCTTC. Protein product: CASSLRPGHNEQFF.

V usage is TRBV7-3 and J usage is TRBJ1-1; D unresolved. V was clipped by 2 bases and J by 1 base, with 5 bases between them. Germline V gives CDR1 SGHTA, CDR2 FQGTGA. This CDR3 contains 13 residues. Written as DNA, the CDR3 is TGTGCCAGCAGCTTATCCGGGAACACTGAAGCTTTCTTT. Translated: CASSLSGNTEAFF.

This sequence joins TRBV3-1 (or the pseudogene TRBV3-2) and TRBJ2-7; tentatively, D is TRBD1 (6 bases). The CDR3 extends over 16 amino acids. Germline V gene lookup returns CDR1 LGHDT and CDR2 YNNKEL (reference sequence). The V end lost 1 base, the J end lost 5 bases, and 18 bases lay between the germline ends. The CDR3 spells CASSQGPTGIPHEQYF. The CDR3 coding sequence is TGTGCCAGCAGCCAAGGTCCCACAGGGATCCCCCACGAGCAGTACTTC.

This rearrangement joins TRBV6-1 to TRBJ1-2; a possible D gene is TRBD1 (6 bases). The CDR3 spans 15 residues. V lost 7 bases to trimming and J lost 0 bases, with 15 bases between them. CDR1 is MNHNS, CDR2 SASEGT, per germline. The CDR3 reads CASTKGQFPNYGYTF. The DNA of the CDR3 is TGTGCCAGCACCAAAGGACAGTTTCCTAACTATGGCTACACCTTC.

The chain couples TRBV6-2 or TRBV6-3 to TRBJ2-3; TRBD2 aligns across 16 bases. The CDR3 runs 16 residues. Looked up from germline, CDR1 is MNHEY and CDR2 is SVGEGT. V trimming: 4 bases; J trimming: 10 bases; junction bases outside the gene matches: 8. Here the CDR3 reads CASSSSGLAGGRAQYF. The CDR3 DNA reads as TGTGCCAGCAGTTCCTCGGGACTAGCGGGAGGGCGGGCGCAGTATTTT.

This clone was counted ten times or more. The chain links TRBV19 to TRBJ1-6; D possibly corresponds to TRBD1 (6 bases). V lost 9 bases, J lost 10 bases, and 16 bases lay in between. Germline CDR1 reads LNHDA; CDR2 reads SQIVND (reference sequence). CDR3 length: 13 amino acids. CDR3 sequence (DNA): TGTGCCAGCGGGGACATACTCGGCTCACCCCTCCACTTT. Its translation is CASGDILGSPLHF.

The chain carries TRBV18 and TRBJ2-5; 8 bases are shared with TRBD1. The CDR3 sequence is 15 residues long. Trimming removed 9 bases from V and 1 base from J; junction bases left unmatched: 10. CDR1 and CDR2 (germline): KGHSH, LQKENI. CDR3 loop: CASLKTGDIQETQYF. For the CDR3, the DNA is TGTGCCAGTCTTAAGACAGGGGACATCCAAGAGACCCAGTACTTC.